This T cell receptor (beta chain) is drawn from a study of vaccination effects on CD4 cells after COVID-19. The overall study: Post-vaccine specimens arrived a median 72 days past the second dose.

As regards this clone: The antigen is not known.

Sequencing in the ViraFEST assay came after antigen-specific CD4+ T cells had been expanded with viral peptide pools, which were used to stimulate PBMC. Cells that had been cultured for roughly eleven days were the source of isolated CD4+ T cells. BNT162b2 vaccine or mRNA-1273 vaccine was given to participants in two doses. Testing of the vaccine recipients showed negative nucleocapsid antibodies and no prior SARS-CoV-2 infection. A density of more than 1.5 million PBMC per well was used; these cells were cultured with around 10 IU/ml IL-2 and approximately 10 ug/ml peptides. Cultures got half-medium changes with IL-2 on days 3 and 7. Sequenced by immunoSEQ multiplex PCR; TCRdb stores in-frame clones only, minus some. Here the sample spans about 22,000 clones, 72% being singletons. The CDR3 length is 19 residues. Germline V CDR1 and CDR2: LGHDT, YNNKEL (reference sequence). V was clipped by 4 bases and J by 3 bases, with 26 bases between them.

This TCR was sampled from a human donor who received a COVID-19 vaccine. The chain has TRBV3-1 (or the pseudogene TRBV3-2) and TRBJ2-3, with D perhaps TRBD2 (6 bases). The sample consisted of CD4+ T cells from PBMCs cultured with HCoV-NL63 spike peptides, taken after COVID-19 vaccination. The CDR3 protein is CASSPTRGSGVRRTDTQYF. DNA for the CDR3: TGTGCCAGCAGCCCGACCCGGGGTAGCGGAGTAAGAAGAACAGATACGCAGTATTTT.